This TCR beta chain was observed in a study of blood T cell repertoires in COVID-19. Clones were read by immunoSEQ multiplex PCR, and TCRdb kept only the in-frame ones, dropping some. The sample records hundreds of thousands of clones, around 84% being singletons. Sequenced sample: PBMCs or T cells enriched from blood (not recorded which). This clonotype was sampled from a man aged 40-49 years who had recovered from COVID-19.

CDR3 bases: TGCAGTGCTAGTGACAGGGGGCTTAGTAATTCACCCCTCCACTTT. Its protein is CSASDRGLSNSPLHF. The genes are TRBV20-1 and TRBJ1-6; 10 positions agree with TRBD1. The CDR3 is made up of 15 amino acids. Germline V gene data show CDR1 as DFQATT and CDR2 as SNEGSKA (reference sequence). V was pared by 3 bases and J by 6 bases, with 5 bases of the junction left unmatched.